Sequencing of this T cell receptor (beta chain) was carried out in a study of blood T cells in healthy people across ages. Study at large: T cells yielded about one barcoded beta molecule per two cells through template switching.

The CDR3 length is 15 residues. Per the germline V gene, CDR1 is MNHEY and CDR2 is SVGAGI. Trimming removed 5 bases at V and 4 bases at J, with 15 bases between. Primers used in a second PCR of about 6 to 11 cycles were a sample-barcoded 5' primer and a J-beta primer mix. From the 5' RACE reads, TCRdb called clonotypes with MiXCR, one entry per CDR3 protein. The sample includes around 690,000 distinct CDR3 sequences, approximately 50% of them seen just once. Sequencing input: blood. The chain is built from TRBV6-5 and TRBJ2-1, with D perhaps TRBD1 (6 bases). This sequence was found in a man between 60 and 70 years old in good health. The DNA of the CDR3 is TGTGCCAGCAGTCGAAACAGGGTCAGATACAATGAGCAGTTCTTC. Its translation is CASSRNRVRYNEQFF.